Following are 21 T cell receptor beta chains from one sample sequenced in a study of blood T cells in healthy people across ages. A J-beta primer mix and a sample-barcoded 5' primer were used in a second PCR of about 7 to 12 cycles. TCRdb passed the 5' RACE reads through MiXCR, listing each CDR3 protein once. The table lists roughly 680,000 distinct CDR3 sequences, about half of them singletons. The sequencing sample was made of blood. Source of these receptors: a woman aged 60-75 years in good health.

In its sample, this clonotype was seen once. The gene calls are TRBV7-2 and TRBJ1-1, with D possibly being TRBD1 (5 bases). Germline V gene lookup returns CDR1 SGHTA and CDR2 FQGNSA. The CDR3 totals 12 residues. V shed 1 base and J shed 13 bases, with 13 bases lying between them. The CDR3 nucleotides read TGTGCCAGCAGCTTAGTTCTTACACAGGTTTTCTTT. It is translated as CASSLVLTQVFF.

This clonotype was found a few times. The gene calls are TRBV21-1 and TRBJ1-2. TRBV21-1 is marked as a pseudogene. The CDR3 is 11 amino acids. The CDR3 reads CASSMFYGYTF. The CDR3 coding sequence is TGTGCCAGCAGCATGTTCTATGGCTACACCTTC.

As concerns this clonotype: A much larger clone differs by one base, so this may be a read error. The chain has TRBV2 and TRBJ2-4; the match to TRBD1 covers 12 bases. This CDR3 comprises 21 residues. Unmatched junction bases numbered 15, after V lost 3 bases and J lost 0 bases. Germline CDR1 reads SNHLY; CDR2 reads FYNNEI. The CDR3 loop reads CASSEIPGRGQGAIAKNIQYF. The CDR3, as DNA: TGTGCCAGCAGTGAGATCCCTGGTCGGGGACAGGGGGCGATAGCCAAAAACATTCAGTACTTC. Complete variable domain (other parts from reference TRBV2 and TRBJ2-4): EPEVTQTPSHQVTQMGQEVILRCVPISNHLYFYWYRQILGQKVEFLVSFYNNEISEKSEIFDDQFSVERPDGSNFTLKIRSTKLEDSAMYFCASSEIPGRGQGAIAKNIQYFGAGTRLSVL.

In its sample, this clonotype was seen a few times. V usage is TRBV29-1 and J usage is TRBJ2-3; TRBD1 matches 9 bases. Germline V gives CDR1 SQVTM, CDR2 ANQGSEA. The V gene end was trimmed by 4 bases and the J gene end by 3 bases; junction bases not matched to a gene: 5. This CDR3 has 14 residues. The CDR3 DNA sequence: TGCAGCGTTGCACAGGGGGCAGGTACAGATACGCAGTATTTT. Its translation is CSVAQGAGTDTQYF.

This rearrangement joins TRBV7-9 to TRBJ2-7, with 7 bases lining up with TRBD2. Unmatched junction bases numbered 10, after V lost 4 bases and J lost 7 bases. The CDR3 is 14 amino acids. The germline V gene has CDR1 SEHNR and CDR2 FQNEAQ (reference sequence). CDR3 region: CASSSAGSLIEQYF. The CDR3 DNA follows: TGTGCCAGCAGCTCAGCGGGATCTCTAATAGAGCAGTACTTC.

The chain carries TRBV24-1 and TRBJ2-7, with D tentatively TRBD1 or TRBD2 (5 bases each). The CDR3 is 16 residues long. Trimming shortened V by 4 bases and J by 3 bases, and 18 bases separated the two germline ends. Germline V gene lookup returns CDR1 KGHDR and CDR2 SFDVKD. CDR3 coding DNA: TGTGCCACCAGTGACTACGGGACCGTCGGAGACTACGAGCAGTACTTC. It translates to CATSDYGTVGDYEQYF.

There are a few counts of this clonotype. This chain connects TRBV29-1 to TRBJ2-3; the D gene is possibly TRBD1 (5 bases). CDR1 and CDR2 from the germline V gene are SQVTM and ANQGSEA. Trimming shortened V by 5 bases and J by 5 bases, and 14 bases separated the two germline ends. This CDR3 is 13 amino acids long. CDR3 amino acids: CSVKQVARDTQYF. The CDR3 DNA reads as TGCAGCGTTAAACAGGTGGCGCGAGATACGCAGTATTTT.

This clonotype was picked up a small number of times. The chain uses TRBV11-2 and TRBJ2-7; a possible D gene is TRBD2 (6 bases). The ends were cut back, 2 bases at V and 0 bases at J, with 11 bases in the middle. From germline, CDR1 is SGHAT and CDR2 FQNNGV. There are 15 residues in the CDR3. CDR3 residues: CASSLPAGSSYEQYF. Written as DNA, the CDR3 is TGTGCCAGCAGCTTACCGGCGGGGAGCTCCTACGAGCAGTACTTC.

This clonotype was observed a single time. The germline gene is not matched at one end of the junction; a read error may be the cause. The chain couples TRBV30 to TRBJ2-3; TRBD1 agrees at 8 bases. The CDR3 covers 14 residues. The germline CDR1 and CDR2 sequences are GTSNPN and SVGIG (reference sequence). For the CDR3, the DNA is TGTGTCTGGAAACAGGGGGTCCGCACAGATACGCAGTATTTT. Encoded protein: CVWKQGVRTDTQYF.

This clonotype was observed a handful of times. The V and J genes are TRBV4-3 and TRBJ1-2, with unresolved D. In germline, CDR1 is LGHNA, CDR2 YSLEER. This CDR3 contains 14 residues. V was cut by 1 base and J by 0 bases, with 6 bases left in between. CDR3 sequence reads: CASSQGGTNYGYTF. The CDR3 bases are TGCGCCAGCAGCCAAGGGGGTACTAACTATGGCTACACCTTC.

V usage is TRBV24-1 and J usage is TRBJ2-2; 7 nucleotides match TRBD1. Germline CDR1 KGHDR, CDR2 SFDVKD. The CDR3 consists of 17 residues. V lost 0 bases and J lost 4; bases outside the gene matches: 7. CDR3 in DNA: TGTGCCACCAGTGATTTGCGATCGACAGGGCCCACCGGGGAGCTGTTTTTT. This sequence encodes CATSDLRSTGPTGELFF.

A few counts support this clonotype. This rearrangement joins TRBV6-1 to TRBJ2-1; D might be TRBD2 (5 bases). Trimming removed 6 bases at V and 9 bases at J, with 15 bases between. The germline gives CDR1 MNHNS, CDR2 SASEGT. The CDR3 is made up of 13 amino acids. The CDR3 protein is CASSLGRETEQFF. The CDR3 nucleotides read TGTGCCAGCAGCCTAGGACGGGAAACTGAGCAGTTCTTC.

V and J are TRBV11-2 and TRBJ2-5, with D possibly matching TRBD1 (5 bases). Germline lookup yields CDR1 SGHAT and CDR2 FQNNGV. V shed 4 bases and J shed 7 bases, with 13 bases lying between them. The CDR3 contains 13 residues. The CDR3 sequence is CASSSPQGLTQYF. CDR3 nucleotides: TGTGCCAGCAGCTCCCCCCAGGGATTGACCCAGTACTTC.

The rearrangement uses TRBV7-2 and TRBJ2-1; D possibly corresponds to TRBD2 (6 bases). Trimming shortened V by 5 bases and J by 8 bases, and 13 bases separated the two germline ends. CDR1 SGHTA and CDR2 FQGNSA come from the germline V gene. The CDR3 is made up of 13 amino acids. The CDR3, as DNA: TGTGCCAGCAGCCCGACTAGGGACCATGAGCAGTTCTTC. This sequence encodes CASSPTRDHEQFF.

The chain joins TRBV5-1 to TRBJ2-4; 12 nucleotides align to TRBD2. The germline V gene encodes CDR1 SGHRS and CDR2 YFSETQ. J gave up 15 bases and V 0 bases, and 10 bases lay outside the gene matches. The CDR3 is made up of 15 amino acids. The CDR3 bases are TGCGCCAGCAGCTTGGGCCCGACTAGCGGGAGTTCCCCGTACTTC. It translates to CASSLGPTSGSSPYF.

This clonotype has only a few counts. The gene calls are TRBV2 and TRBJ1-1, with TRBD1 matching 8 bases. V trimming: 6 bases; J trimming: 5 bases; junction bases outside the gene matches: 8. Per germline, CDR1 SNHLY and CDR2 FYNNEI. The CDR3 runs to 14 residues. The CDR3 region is CASRQGAAGTEAFF. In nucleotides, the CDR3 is TGTGCCAGCAGGCAGGGGGCGGCAGGAACTGAAGCTTTCTTT.

In DNA form, the CDR3 reads TGCGCCAGCAGCTTGGGCTCCCAAAATGAGCAGTTCTTC. This translates into CASSLGSQNEQFF. The chain is built from TRBV5-1 and TRBJ2-1; D is unresolved. The CDR3 is made up of 13 amino acids. V was shortened by 0 bases and J by 7 bases, with 8 bases between the two germline ends. CDR1 and CDR2 (germline): SGHRS, YFSETQ.

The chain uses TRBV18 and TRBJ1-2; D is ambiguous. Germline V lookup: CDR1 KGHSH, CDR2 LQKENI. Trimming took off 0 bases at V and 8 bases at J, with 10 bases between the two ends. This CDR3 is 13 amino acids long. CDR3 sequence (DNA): TGTGCCAGCTCACCACCCACCGGGTTCGGCTACACCTTC. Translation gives CASSPPTGFGYTF.

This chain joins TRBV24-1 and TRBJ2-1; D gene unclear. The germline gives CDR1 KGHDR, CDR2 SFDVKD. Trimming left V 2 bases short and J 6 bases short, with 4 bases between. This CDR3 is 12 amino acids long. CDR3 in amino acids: CATSDYSNEQFF. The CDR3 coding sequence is TGTGCCACCAGTGATTACAGCAATGAGCAGTTCTTC.

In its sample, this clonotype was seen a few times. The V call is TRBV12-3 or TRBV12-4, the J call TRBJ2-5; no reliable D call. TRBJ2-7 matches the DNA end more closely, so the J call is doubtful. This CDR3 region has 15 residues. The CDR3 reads CASSYNSDPPYEQYF. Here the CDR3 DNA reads TGTGCCAGCAGTTACAACAGCGACCCGCCCTACGAGCAGTACTTC.

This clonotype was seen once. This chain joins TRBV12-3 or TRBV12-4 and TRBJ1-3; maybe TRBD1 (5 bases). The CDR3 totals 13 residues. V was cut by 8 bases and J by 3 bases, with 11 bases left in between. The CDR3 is CASAGRDGNTIYF. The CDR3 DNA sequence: TGTGCCAGCGCCGGCAGGGATGGAAACACCATATATTTT.